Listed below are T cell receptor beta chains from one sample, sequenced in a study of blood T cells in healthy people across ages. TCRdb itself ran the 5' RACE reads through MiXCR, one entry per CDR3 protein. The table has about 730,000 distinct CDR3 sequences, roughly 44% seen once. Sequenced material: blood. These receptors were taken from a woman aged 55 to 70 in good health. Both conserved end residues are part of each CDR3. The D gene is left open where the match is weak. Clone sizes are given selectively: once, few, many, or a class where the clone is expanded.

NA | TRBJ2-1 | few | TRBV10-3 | TGTGCCATCAGTGAGAGCAATGAGCAGTTCTTC | CAISESNEQFF
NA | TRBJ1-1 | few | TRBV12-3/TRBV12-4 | TGTGCCAGCAGGCTACCGTCCCTGAACACTGAAGCTTTCTTT | CASRLPSLNTEAFF
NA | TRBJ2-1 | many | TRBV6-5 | TGTGCCAGCAGGGAGTCCGGCGGCTACAATGAGCAGTTCTTC | CASRESGGYNEQFF
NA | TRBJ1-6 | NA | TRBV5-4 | TGTGCCAGCAGCCAGAAAGCAGGTGGTGATTCACCCCTCCACTTT | CASSQKAGGDSPLHF
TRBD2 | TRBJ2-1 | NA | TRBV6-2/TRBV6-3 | TGTGCCAGCAGTTGGACCCAAAGCGGGATTCTAAACAATGAGCAGTTCTTC | CASSWTQSGILNNEQFF
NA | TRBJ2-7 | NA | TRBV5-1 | TGCGCCAGCAGCGGCGGAACTCCGGTCAGTGGGAGCTCCTACAATGAGCAGTACTTC | CASSGGTPVSGSSYNEQYF
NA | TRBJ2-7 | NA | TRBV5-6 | TGTGCCAGCTCTCGGAGGCTTACGGGACCCTACGAGCAGTACTTC | CASSRRLTGPYEQYF
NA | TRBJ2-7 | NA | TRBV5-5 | TGTGCCAGCAGCGGGGACAACACCTACGAGCAGTACTTC | CASSGDNTYEQYF
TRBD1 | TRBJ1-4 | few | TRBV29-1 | TGCAGCGTTGCGGGACAGGGTGGTGAAAAACTGTTTTTT | CSVAGQGGEKLFF
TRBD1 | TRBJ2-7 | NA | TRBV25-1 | TGTGCCAGCAGTAGGACAGGGGTACCCTACAATGAGCAGTACTTC | CASSRTGVPYNEQYF
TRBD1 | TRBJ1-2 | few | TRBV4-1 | TGCGCCAGCAGCCACCCCCGGGACAGGGGTCGATGGGACTATGGCTACACCTTC | CASSHPRDRGRWDYGYTF
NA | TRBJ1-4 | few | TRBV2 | TGTGCCACCAACAGGGCAACTAATGAAAAACTGTTTTTT | CATNRATNEKLFF
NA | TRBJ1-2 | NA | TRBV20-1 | TGCAGTGCTAGAGATAGCAGGGGAGGGAACTATGGCTACACCTTC | CSARDSRGGNYGYTF
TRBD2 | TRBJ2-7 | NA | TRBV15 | TGTGCCACCAGCAGAGATCTAGAGACTAGCGAAAGTGAGCAGTACTTC | CATSRDLETSESEQYF